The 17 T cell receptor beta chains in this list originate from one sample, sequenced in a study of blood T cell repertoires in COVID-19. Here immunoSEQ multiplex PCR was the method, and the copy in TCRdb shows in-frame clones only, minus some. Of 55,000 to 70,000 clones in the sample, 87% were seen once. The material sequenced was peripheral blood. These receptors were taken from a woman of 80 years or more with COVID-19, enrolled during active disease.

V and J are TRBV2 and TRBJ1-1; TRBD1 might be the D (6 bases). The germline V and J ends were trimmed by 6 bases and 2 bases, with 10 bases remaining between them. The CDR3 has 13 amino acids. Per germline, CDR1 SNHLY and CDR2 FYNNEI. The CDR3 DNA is TGTGCCAGCAGGGCAGGGGTAAACACTGAAGCTTTCTTT. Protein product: CASRAGVNTEAFF.

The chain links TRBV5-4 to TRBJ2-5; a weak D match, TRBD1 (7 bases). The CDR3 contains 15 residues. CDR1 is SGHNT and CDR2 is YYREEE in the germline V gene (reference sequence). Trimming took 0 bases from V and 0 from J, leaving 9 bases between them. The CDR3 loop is CASSLAGGYQETQYF. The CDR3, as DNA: TGTGCCAGCAGCTTGGCAGGGGGGTACCAAGAGACCCAGTACTTC.

DNA for the CDR3: TGTGCCAGCAGATTATTAGGGGCAAATGAGCAGTTCTTC. It codes for CASRLLGANEQFF. The V call is TRBV7-9, the J call TRBJ2-1; weak D call: TRBD1 (5 bases). V was shortened by 6 bases and J by 7 bases, with 13 bases between the two germline ends. The CDR3 covers 13 residues. Looked up from germline, CDR1 is SEHNR and CDR2 is FQNEAQ (reference sequence).

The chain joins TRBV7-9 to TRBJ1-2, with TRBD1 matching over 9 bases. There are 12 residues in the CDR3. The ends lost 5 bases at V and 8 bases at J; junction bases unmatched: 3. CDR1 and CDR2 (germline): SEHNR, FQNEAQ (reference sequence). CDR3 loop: CASSLGTGGYTF. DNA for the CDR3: TGTGCCAGCAGCCTAGGGACAGGGGGCTACACCTTC.

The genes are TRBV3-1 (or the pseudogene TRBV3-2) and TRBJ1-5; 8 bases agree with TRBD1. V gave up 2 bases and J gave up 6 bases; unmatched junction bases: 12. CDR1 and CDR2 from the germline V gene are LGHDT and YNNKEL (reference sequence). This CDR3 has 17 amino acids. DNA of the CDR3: TGTGCCAGCAGCCAAACCGGGGCAGGGGGCTGGGGTCAGCCCCAGCATTTT. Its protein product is CASSQTGAGGWGQPQHF.

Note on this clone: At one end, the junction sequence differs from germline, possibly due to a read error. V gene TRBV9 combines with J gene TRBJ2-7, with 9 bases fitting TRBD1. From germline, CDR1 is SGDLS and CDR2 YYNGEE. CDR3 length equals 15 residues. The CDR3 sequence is CASSVGGTGSSEQYF. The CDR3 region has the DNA TGTGCCAGCAGCGTAGGAGGGACAGGGTCCTCCGAGCAGTACTTC.

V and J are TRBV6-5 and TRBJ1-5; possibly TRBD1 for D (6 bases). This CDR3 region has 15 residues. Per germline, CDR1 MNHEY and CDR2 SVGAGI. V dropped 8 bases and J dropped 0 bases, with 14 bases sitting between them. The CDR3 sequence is CASGTGQFSNQPQHF. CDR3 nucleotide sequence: TGTGCCAGCGGCACCGGACAGTTTAGCAATCAGCCCCAGCATTTT.

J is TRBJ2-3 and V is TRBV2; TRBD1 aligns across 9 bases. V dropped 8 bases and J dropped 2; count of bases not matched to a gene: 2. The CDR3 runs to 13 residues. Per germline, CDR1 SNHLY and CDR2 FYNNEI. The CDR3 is CASRDRDTDTQYF. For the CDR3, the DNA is TGTGCCAGCCGGGACAGGGACACAGATACGCAGTATTTT.

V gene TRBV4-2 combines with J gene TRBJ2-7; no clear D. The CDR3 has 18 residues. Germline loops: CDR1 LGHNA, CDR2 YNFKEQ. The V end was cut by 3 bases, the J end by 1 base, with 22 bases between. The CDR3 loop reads CASSHKFEPAEPSYEQYF. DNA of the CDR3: TGTGCCAGCAGCCATAAGTTTGAGCCCGCCGAACCTTCCTACGAGCAGTACTTC.

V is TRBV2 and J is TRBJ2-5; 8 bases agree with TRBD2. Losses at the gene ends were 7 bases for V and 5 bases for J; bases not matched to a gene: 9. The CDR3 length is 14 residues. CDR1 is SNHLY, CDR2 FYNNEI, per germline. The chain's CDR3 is CASKAGGIKETQYF. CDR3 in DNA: TGTGCCAGCAAGGCGGGGGGCATTAAGGAGACCCAGTACTTC. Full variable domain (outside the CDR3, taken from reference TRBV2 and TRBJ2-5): EPEVTQTPSHQVTQMGQEVILRCVPISNHLYFYWYRQILGQKVEFLVSFYNNEISEKSEIFDDQFSVERPDGSNFTLKIRSTKLEDSAMYFCASKAGGIKETQYFGPGTRLLVL.

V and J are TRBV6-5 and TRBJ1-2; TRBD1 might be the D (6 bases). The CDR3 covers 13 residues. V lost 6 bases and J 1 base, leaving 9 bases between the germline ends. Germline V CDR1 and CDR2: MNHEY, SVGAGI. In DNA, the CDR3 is TGTGCCAGCAGGGGACACAATAACTATGGCTACACCTTC. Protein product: CASRGHNNYGYTF.

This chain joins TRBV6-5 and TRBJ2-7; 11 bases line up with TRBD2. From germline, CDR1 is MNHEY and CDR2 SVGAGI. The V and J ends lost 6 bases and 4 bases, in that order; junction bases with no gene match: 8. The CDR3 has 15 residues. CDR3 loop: CASRAGSGGAYEQYF. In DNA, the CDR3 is TGTGCCAGCAGGGCTGGTAGCGGGGGGGCGTACGAGCAGTACTTC.

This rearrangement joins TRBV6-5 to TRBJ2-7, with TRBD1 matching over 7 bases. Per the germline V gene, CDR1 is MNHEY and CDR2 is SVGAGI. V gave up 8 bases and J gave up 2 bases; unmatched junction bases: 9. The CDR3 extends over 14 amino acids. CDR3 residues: CASRRRDSPYEQYF. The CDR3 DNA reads TGTGCCAGCCGACGCCGGGACAGTCCCTACGAGCAGTACTTC.

Written as DNA, the CDR3 is TGTGCCTGGGGACGGTACCTCTCTGGAAACACCATATATTTT. Translation: CAWGRYLSGNTIYF. The chain combines TRBV30 with TRBJ1-3; D gene uncertain. The V end lost 5 bases, the J end lost 0 bases, and 11 bases lay between the germline ends. Looked up from germline, CDR1 is GTSNPN and CDR2 is SVGIG (reference sequence). The CDR3 sequence is 14 residues long.

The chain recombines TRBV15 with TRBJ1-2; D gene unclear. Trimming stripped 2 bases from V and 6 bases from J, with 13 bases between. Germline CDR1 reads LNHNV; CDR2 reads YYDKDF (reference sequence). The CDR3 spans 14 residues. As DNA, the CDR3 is TGTGCCACCAGCAGAATTCAGGCAGGTCATGGCTACACCTTC. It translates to CATSRIQAGHGYTF.

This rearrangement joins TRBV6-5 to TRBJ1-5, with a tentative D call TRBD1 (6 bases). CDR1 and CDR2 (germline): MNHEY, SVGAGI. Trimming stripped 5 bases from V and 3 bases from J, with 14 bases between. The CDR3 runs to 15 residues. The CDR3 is CASSLGTNYNQPQHF. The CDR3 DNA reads TGTGCCAGCAGTCTTGGGACAAATTACAATCAGCCCCAGCATTTT.

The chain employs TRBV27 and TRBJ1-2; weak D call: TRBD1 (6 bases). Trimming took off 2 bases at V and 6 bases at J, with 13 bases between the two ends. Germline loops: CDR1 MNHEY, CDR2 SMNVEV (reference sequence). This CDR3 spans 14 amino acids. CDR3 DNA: TGTGCCAGCAGTTTACGGCAGGGGTGGGATGGCTACACCTTC. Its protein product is CASSLRQGWDGYTF.